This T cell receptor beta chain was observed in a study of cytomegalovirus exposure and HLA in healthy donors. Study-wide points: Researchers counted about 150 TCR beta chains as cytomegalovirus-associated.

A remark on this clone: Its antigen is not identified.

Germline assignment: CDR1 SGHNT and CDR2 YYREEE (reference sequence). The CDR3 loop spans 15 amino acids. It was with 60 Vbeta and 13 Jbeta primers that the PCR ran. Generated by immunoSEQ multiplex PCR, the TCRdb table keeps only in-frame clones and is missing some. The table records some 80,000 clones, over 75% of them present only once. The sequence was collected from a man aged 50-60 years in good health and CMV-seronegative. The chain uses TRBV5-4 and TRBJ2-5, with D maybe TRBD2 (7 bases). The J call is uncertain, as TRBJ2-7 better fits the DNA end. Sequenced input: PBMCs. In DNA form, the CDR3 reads TGTGCCAGCAGCCTAAGGGGGGGGCTAGGCTACGAGCAGTACTTC. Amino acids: CASSLRGGLGYEQYF.